This T cell receptor (beta chain) was sequenced for a study of vaccination and CD4 T cells after COVID-19. Study as a whole: The interval from dose two to post-vaccine sampling had a median of approximately 70 days, and it ranged from 14 to 241.

With respect to this clonotype: The antigen is not known.

This sample's treatment: approximately nine-day PBMC culture with coronavirus spike peptide pools or control peptides (ViraFEST assay). IL-2 (around 9 IU/ml) and peptide pools (around 9.7 ug/ml) were added to cultures of 1.5 million to 2 million PBMCs per well. Each of days 3 and 7 saw half the medium replaced by fresh IL-2 medium. Overall study findings and caveats: Among reactive clones from convalescent patients, a median 86.3% appeared only post-vaccination.

With the Oncomine TCR Beta short-read assay, DNA from cultured CD4+ T cells was sequenced. TCRdb used MiXCR to reprocess the PCR reads, holding one entry per CDR3 protein. The sample lists some 3,000 distinct CDR3 sequences; around 80% were seen once. The sequencing input was CD4+ T cells from blood, cultured in vitro. The sequence derives from a human donor who had recovered from COVID-19.

This CDR3 is CASSSPTGPDISYEQYF. In nucleotides, the CDR3 is TGTGCCAGCAGCTCCCCTACGGGCCCAGACATTTCCTACGAGCAGTACTTC. The J gene is TRBJ2-7, the V gene TRBV7-2; D not certain. V was clipped by 4 bases and J by 1 base, with 20 bases between them. The CDR3 is 17 amino acids. Germline V gene lookup returns CDR1 SGHTA and CDR2 FQGNSA.